A selection of T cell receptor beta chains follows, all from one sample in a study of shared clonotypes between healthy human individuals. Sequencing was performed with immunoSEQ multiplex PCR; in TCRdb, only in-frame clones are kept and a portion is missing. The repertoire consists of 2 million or so clones, with approximately 95% occurring once and the leading ten covering more than 0.95%. Sequenced material: naive CD8+ T cells sorted from blood. These receptors came from a man aged 18-30 years in good health. Each CDR3 is given with its conserved first and last residue. Fields, in order: D gene, clone size, V gene, J gene, CDR3 protein, CDR3 DNA. A D gene is named only where the DNA matches it firmly. The size of a clone is reported for some rows only, either as once, few or many, or as a class for expanded clones.

>.|.|TRBV20-1|TRBJ2-7
CSATWGYEQYF
TGCAGTGCCACCTGGGGCTACGAGCAGTACTTC
>TRBD1|.|TRBV5-6|TRBJ2-7
CASSPDRGDEQYF
TGTGCCAGCAGCCCAGACAGGGGCGACGAGCAGTACTTC
>TRBD2|.|TRBV7-3|TRBJ2-7
CASSLAGAGEQYF
TGTGCCAGCAGCTTAGCGGGAGCCGGGGAGCAGTACTTC
>.|.|TRBV13|TRBJ2-1
CASSLRPAGSRNEQFF
TGTGCCAGCAGCTTAAGGCCGGCAGGGAGCCGGAATGAGCAGTTCTTC
>.|once|TRBV5-4|TRBJ1-5
CASSLLGQPQHF
TGTGCCAGCAGCTTGCTTGGGCAGCCCCAGCATTTT
>.|.|TRBV7-6|TRBJ2-7
CASSLALGESSVPYEQYF
TGTGCCAGCAGCTTAGCGCTGGGGGAGTCATCTGTCCCCTACGAGCAGTACTTC
>TRBD1|.|TRBV27|TRBJ2-5
CASSDRGIGETQYF
TGTGCCAGCAGTGACAGGGGAATTGGAGAGACCCAGTACTTC
>TRBD1|.|TRBV7-9|TRBJ1-1
CASSLVGGADTEAFF
TGTGCCAGCAGCTTAGTAGGGGGCGCGGACACTGAAGCTTTCTTT
>.|.|TRBV7-9|TRBJ1-1
CASSFPGANTEAFF
TGTGCCAGCAGTTTTCCGGGAGCGAACACTGAAGCTTTCTTT
>TRBD1|.|TRBV7-3|TRBJ2-7
CASSPAGQGRYEQYF
TGTGCCAGCAGCCCGGCTGGACAGGGGCGCTACGAGCAGTACTTC
>.|.|TRBV11-2|TRBJ1-1
CASSADSWWAFF
TGTGCCAGCAGCGCAGACTCTTGGTGGGCTTTCTTT
>TRBD1|.|TRBV13|TRBJ2-7
CASSVTGTGGAREQYF
TGTGCCAGCAGCGTTACCGGGACAGGGGGCGCTAGGGAGCAGTACTTC
>TRBD1|.|TRBV18|TRBJ1-2
CASSPPRGTALFYGYTF
TGTGCCAGCTCACCACCCCGTGGGACAGCTCTATTCTATGGCTACACCTTC
>.|.|TRBV27|TRBJ2-5
CASSPYRRTDQETQYF
TGTGCCAGCAGTCCATACCGACGGACAGACCAAGAGACCCAGTACTTC
>.|.|TRBV5-1|TRBJ2-5
CASMDEGGLGETQYF
TGCGCCAGCATGGATGAGGGGGGCCTCGGCGAGACCCAGTACTTC
>TRBD2|.|TRBV5-1|TRBJ2-7
CASSLVGGSYDEQYF
TGCGCCAGCAGCTTAGTCGGCGGGAGTTACGACGAGCAGTACTTC
>TRBD1|once|TRBV27|TRBJ2-7
CASRPGTAYEQYF
TGTGCCAGCAGGCCCGGGACAGCTTACGAGCAGTACTTC
>.|.|TRBV27|TRBJ1-5
CASTPRDSYSNQPQHF
TGTGCCAGCACACCCCGAGACAGTTATAGCAATCAGCCCCAGCATTTT
>.|.|TRBV6-6|TRBJ2-1
CASSYWEGMNEQFF
TGTGCCAGCAGTTACTGGGAAGGAATGAATGAGCAGTTCTTC
>.|few|TRBV9|TRBJ1-3
CASSVAVWGNTIYF
TGTGCCAGCAGCGTAGCAGTTTGGGGAAACACCATATATTTT
>.|.|TRBV2|TRBJ2-3
CASSDVLATFVDTQYF
TGTGCCAGCAGTGATGTGCTAGCTACTTTCGTAGATACGCAGTATTTT
>.|.|TRBV5-6|TRBJ2-2
CASSPRGGELFF
TGTGCCAGCAGCCCCCGGGGAGGGGAGCTGTTTTTT
>.|.|TRBV9|TRBJ2-6
CASSVRVGSGANVLTF
TGTGCCAGCAGCGTACGCGTAGGGTCTGGGGCCAACGTCCTGACTTTC
>.|.|TRBV13|TRBJ2-1
CASSASMSSYNEQFF
TGTGCCAGCAGCGCATCCATGAGCTCCTACAATGAGCAGTTCTTC
>.|.|TRBV4-3|TRBJ1-2
CASSQSVNGYGYTF
TGCGCCAGCAGCCAAAGCGTCAACGGCTATGGCTACACCTTC
>.|.|TRBV6-5|TRBJ2-7
CASSYSSSTYEQYF
TGTGCCAGCAGTTACTCGAGTAGCACTTACGAGCAGTACTTC
>TRBD2|.|TRBV7-8|TRBJ2-1
CASSLASGGYNEQFF
TGTGCCAGCAGCTTAGCTAGCGGGGGGTACAATGAGCAGTTCTTC
>.|.|TRBV9|TRBJ2-2
CASSYYKTGELFF
TGTGCCAGCAGCTACTATAAAACCGGGGAGCTGTTTTTT
>.|.|TRBV27|TRBJ1-1
CASSLRGSGTTEAFF
TGTGCCAGCAGTTTAAGAGGGAGTGGGACCACTGAAGCTTTCTTT
>TRBD1|.|TRBV4-3|TRBJ2-7
CASSQGTGPWEQYF
TGCGCCAGCAGCCAGGGGACAGGGCCCTGGGAGCAGTACTTC
>.|.|TRBV13|TRBJ2-1
CASSSGEGINEQFF
TGTGCCAGCAGCTCCGGGGAAGGGATCAATGAGCAGTTCTTC
>.|.|TRBV12-5|TRBJ2-3
CASGPEGDTQYF
TGTGCTAGTGGTCCCGAGGGTGATACGCAGTATTTT
>.|.|TRBV7-9|TRBJ2-1
CASTGGGVYNEQFF
TGTGCCAGCACCGGGGGCGGAGTTTACAATGAGCAGTTCTTC
>.|.|TRBV7-8|TRBJ1-4
CASSPGRGGGTNEKLFF
TGTGCCAGCAGCCCCGGCCGGGGGGGCGGGACTAATGAAAAACTGTTTTTT
>TRBD2|.|TRBV30|TRBJ2-1
CAWNLAGGQEQFF
TGTGCCTGGAATTTAGCGGGAGGGCAGGAGCAGTTCTTC
>.|.|TRBV14|TRBJ1-1
CASSQVIGRTEAFF
TGTGCCAGCAGCCAAGTTATCGGGAGAACTGAAGCTTTCTTT
>.|.|TRBV7-9|TRBJ2-2
CASSLLLDQGQTGELFF
TGTGCCAGCAGCTTACTCCTGGACCAGGGTCAGACCGGGGAGCTGTTTTTT
>.|.|TRBV27|TRBJ2-3
CASSLLGGDTQYF
TGTGCCAGCAGTCTCTTGGGGGGAGATACGCAGTATTTT
>.|.|TRBV7-9|TRBJ2-2
CASSLVLSGELFF
TGTGCCAGCAGCTTAGTGTTGAGCGGGGAGCTGTTTTTT
>.|once|TRBV4-1|TRBJ1-1
CASSQEVYTEAFF
TGCGCCAGCAGCCAAGAGGTATATACTGAAGCTTTCTTT
>.|.|TRBV2|TRBJ1-2
CASSESGGSYGYTF
TGTGCCAGCAGTGAGAGCGGGGGAAGCTATGGCTACACCTTC
>TRBD1|.|TRBV10-1|TRBJ2-7
CASSAGTGIYEQYF
TGCGCCAGCTCCGCCGGGACAGGGATCTACGAGCAGTACTTC